The clone carrying this TCR beta chain was observed a few times. Its antigen is not known. This entry belongs to a study of blood T cells in healthy people across ages. Study context: Per two T cells, about one barcoded beta molecule was captured through template switching. Findings of the study overall: Naive T cell percentage and TCR beta diversity correlated strongly.

A second PCR of about 6 to 12 cycles used a sample-barcoded 5' primer and a J-beta primer mix. One entry per CDR3 protein results from TCRdb running MiXCR on the 5' RACE reads. The sample lists about 640,000 distinct CDR3 sequences, 58% seen once, with 30% to 45% in the top ten. J gave up 2 bases and V 7 bases, and 6 bases lay outside the gene matches. This CDR3 spans 14 amino acids. This sequence joins TRBV12-3 or TRBV12-4 and TRBJ2-3, with 7 bases matching TRBD1. This TCR came from a man in his 60s in good health. Source material: blood. The CDR3 loop reads CASKRDSPTDTQYF. CDR3 DNA: TGTGCCAGCAAACGGGACAGCCCCACAGATACGCAGTATTTT.